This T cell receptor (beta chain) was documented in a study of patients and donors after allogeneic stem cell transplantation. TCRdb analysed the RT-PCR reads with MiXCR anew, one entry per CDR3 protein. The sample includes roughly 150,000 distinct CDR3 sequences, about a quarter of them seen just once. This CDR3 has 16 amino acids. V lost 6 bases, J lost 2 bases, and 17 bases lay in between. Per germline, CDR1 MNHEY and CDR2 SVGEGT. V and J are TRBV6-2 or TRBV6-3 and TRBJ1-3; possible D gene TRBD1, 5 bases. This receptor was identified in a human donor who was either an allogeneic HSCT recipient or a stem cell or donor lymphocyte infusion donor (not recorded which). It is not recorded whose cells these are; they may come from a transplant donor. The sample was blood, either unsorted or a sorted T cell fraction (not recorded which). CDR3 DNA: TGTGCCAGCAGCTGGGGGTTCAGCACGCCTGGAAACACCATATATTTT. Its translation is CASSWGFSTPGNTIYF.